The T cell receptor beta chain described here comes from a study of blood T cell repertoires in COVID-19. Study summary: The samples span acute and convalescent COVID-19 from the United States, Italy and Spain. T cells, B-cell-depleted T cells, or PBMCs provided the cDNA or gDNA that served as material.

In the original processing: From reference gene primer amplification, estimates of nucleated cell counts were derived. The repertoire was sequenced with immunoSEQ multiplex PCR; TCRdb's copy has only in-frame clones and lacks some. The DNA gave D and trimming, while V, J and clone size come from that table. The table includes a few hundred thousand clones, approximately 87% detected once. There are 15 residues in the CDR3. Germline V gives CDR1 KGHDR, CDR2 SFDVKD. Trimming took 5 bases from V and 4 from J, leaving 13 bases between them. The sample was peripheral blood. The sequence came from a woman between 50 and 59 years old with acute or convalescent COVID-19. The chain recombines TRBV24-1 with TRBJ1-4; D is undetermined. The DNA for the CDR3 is TGTGCCACCAGTGCGGGTCCTGAACGTAATGAAAAACTGTTTTTT. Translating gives CATSAGPERNEKLFF.